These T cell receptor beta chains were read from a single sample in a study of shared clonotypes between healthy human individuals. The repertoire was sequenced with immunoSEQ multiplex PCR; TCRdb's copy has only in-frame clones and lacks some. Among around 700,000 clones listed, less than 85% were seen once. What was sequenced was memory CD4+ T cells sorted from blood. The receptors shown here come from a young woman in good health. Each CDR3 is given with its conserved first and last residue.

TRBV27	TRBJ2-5	CASSFYRLAGGQETQYF
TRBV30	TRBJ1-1	CAWSRDSRNTEAFF
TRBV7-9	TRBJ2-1	CASSFNMGGRMGEQFF
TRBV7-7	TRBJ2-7	CASSLDRSSYEQYF
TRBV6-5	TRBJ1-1	CASSYSRQGIAEAFF
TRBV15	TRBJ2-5	CATSRDPGQQETQYF
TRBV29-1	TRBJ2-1	CSVDLAGGGNNEQFF
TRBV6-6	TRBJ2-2	CASSYSQVTGELFF
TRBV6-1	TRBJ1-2	CASSQSVGPGYTF
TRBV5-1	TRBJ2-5	CASSLAQETQYF
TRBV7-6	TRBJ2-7	CASSLDTSGSYEQYF
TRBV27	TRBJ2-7	CASSPRPPLAGDYEQYF
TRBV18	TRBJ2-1	CASSPGNSYNEQFF
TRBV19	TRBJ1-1	CASRVNWAGPQNTEAFF
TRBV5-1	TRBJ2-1	CASSYDRALFF
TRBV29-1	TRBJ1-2	CSVEDPGVGTYNYGYTF
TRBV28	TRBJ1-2	CASSTAEPPNYGYTF
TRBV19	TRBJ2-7	CATWDRGSYEQYF
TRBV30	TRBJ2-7	CAWSLQGYEQYF
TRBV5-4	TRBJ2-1	CASSPPTRSSYNEQFF
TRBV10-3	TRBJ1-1	CAIRPGQGFTEAFF
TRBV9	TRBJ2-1	CASSSLADNEQFF
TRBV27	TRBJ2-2	CASSSAGGRTGELFF
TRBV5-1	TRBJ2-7	CASSSTSGRSYEQYF
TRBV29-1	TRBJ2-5	CSGDSEQETQYF
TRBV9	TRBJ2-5	CASSRGGQGYETQYF
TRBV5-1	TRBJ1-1	CASSLVGTETNTEAFF
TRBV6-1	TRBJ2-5	CASSEGIGEQETQYF
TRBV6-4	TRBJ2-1	CASFTGLAGAYNEQFF
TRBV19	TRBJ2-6	CASSPEDALNVLTF
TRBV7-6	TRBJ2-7	CASSLAREQRYEQYF
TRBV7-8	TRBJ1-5	CASSLSGGGDQPQHF
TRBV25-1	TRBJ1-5	CASSAGGEGSNQPQHF
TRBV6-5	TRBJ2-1	CASSYGGSSYNEQFF
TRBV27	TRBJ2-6	CASRTLGTGESGANVLTF